This T cell receptor (beta chain) was identified in a study of T cells in narcolepsy. V lost 0 bases and J lost 5, with 12 bases in between. This CDR3 has 15 amino acids. CDR1 and CDR2 from the germline V gene are SGHNT and YYREEE (reference sequence). Libraries were prepared by immunoSEQ multiplex PCR; TCRdb keeps only in-frame clonotypes and omits some of them. Counted here are 20,000 to 25,000 clones, approximately 85% occurring once; the ten biggest clones make up around 1.2%. This clone has a single count. What it recognizes is unknown. Points from the study as a whole: Some memory CD4+ repertoires had no autoreactive clone sequences. Autoreactive clonotypes reportedly recurred in blood of same and different patients, not controls.

The chain joins TRBV5-4 to TRBJ2-1, with unresolved D. The specimen was CD45RA- memory CD4+ T cells from PBMCs. This sequence was found in a human donor with narcolepsy. The CDR3 nucleotides read TGTGCCAGCAGCTTGGGATCCTACCCCGACAATGAGCAGTTCTTC. This encodes CASSLGSYPDNEQFF.